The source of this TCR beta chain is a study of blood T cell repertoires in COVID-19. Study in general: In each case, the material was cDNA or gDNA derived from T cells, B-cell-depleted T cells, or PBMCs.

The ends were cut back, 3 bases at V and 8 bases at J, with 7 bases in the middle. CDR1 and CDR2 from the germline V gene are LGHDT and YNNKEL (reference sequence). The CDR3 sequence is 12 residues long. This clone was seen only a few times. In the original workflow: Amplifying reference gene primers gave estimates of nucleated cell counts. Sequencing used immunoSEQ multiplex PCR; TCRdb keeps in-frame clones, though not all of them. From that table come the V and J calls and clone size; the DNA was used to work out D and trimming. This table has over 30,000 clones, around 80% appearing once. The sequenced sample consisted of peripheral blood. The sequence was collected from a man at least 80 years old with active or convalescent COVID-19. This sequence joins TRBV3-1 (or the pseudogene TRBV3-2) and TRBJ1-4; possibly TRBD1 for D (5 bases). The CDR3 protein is CASSQGGEKLFF. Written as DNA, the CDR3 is TGTGCCAGCAGCCAGGGGGGGGAAAAACTGTTTTTT.